This TCR beta chain was sequenced in a study of T cells in localized non-small cell lung cancer. The protocol was immunoSEQ multiplex PCR, while the TCRdb copy is restricted to in-frame clones and leaves out a portion. The profile covers approximately 31,000 clones, with 85% to 90% appearing a single time and less than 3% taken by the ten largest. Overall study results and limits: Paired adjacent lung recovered a median around 60 of the top 100 tumor clones.

As regards this clone: The target antigen is unknown.

The CDR3 totals 11 residues. From germline, CDR1 is ENHRY and CDR2 SYGVKD. V gave up 2 bases and J gave up 4 bases, with 0 bases separating them. The genes are TRBV10-3 and TRBJ1-3, with D unclear. The sequence derives from a female donor aged 60 or older with stage I lung adenocarcinoma. Sequenced material: peripheral blood, taken before any cancer treatment. CDR3: CAISEGNTIYF. DNA for the CDR3: TGTGCCATCAGTGAGGGAAACACCATATATTTT.